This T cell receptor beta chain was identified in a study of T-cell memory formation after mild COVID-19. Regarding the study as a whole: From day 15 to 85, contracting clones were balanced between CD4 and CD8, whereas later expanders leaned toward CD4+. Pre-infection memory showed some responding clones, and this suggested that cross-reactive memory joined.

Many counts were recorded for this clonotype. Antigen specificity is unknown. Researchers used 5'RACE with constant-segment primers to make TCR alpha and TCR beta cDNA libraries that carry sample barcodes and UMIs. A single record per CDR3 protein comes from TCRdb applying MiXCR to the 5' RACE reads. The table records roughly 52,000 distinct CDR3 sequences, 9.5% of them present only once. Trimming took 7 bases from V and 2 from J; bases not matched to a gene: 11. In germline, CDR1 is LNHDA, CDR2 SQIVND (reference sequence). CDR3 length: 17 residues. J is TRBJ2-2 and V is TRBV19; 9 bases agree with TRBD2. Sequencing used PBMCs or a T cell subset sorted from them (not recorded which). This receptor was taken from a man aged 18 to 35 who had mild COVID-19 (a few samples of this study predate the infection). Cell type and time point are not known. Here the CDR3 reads CASKSGSGGPNTGELFF. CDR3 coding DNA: TGTGCCAGTAAGAGCGGTAGCGGGGGCCCCAACACCGGGGAGCTGTTTTTT.